Below are 31 T cell receptor beta chains sequenced from a single sample in a study of T-cell memory formation after mild COVID-19. In TCRdb, the 5' RACE reads were re-called with MiXCR into one record per CDR3 protein. The table includes 380,000 or so distinct CDR3 sequences, 14% detected once. The specimen sequenced was PBMCs or a T cell subset sorted from them (not recorded which). The receptor set was obtained from a man aged 18-30 years who had mild COVID-19 (a few samples of this study predate the infection). Cell type and time point are not known.

Only a few counts were recorded for this clonotype. This rearrangement joins TRBV6-5 to TRBJ1-3; no firm D call. Between the trimmed V and J ends, which lost 5 bases and 2 bases, there was a span of 10 bases. This CDR3 is 14 amino acids long. CDR1 is MNHEY and CDR2 is SVGAGI in the germline V gene. CDR3 region: CASSGSRAGNTIYF. The CDR3 DNA reads as TGTGCCAGCAGTGGGTCGCGAGCTGGAAACACCATATATTTT.

This clonotype has only a few counts. The chain recombines TRBV6-6 with TRBJ2-5; D ambiguous. Germline assignment: CDR1 MNHNY and CDR2 SVGAGI (reference sequence). V was pared by 6 bases and J by 7 bases, with 15 bases between. The CDR3 has 13 residues. As DNA, the CDR3 is TGTGCCAGCAGCCCTGGGCACCGCCGGACCCAGTACTTC. Translated: CASSPGHRRTQYF.

This clonotype was seen only a few times. The rearrangement uses TRBV4-3 and TRBJ2-1; D remains unclear. Germline values: CDR1 LGHNA, CDR2 YSLEER. V was shortened by 0 bases and J by 6 bases, with 18 bases between the two germline ends. The CDR3 contains 17 residues. The chain's CDR3 is CASSQDLLPGLVNEQFF. The CDR3 region has the DNA TGCGCCAGCAGCCAAGACCTCCTCCCCGGGTTAGTCAATGAGCAGTTCTTC.

This clonotype was counted between two and nine times. CDR3 DNA sequence: TGTGCCAGCTCACCACTGGGGGTCGGGCACACTGAAGCTTTCTTT. It specifies CASSPLGVGHTEAFF. The chain recombines TRBV18 with TRBJ1-1; a weak D match, TRBD1 (5 bases). V was trimmed by 1 base and J by 3 bases, leaving 12 bases between them. Per germline, CDR1 KGHSH and CDR2 LQKENI. The CDR3 covers 15 residues.

The chain is built from TRBV29-1 and TRBJ1-4, with unresolved D. There are 12 residues in the CDR3. Germline CDR1 is SQVTM and CDR2 is ANQGSEA. Trimming pared 7 bases from V and 4 bases from J, leaving 10 bases between. The CDR3, as DNA: TGCAGCGCGAGGCTCCTTAATGAAAAACTGTTTTTT. Protein sequence: CSARLLNEKLFF.

V gene TRBV5-1 combines with J gene TRBJ1-1, with a weak D call TRBD1 (6 bases). Trimming shortened V by 4 bases and J by 1 base, and 14 bases separated the two germline ends. This CDR3 has 15 amino acids. Germline values: CDR1 SGHRS, CDR2 YFSETQ. The CDR3 protein is CASSDPETGNTEAFF. The CDR3 region has the DNA TGCGCCAGCAGCGACCCCGAGACAGGGAACACTGAAGCTTTCTTT.

Ten or more counts support this clonotype. This sequence joins TRBV7-2 and TRBJ2-1; the D is unclear. Deletions cut 1 base from V and 9 bases from J, with 7 bases between. The CDR3 is 12 residues long. The germline V gene encodes CDR1 SGHTA and CDR2 FQGNSA. The CDR3 sequence: CASSLGWVEQFF. The CDR3 coding sequence is TGTGCCAGCAGCTTAGGATGGGTTGAGCAGTTCTTC.

The sample holds many counts of this clonotype. The V and J genes are TRBV4-3 and TRBJ2-7, with 10 bases that match TRBD1. Trimming removed 0 bases from V and 1 base from J; junction bases left unmatched: 3. Germline CDR1 reads LGHNA; CDR2 reads YSLEER. CDR3 length equals 16 residues. As DNA, the CDR3 is TGCGCCAGCAGCCAAGATACGGGACAGGGGTCCTACGAGCAGTACTTC. Residues: CASSQDTGQGSYEQYF.

A few counts support this clonotype. V is TRBV6-5 and J is TRBJ1-6; D is ambiguous. V gave up 2 bases and J gave up 8 bases, with 13 bases separating them. The CDR3 is made up of 15 amino acids. CDR1 and CDR2 (germline): MNHEY, SVGAGI. The CDR3 spells CASSYNLELYSPLHF. CDR3 nucleotides: TGTGCCAGCAGTTACAATCTGGAACTGTATTCACCCCTCCACTTT.

A few counts support this clonotype. The rearrangement uses TRBV19 and TRBJ1-5, with D possibly being TRBD1 (6 bases). CDR1 is LNHDA, CDR2 SQIVND, per germline (reference sequence). The CDR3 contains 14 residues. Trimming left V 6 bases short and J 4 bases short, with 13 bases between. The CDR3: CASSPRGQNQPQHF. In nucleotides, the CDR3 is TGTGCCAGTAGCCCCCGGGGGCAAAATCAGCCCCAGCATTTT.

Only a few counts were recorded for this clonotype. The chain couples TRBV4-3 to TRBJ2-7; D perhaps matches TRBD1 (5 bases). The CDR3 runs 15 residues. Germline values: CDR1 LGHNA, CDR2 YSLEER. Between the trimmed V and J ends, which lost 0 bases and 1 base, there was a span of 10 bases. The CDR3 region is CASSQDTGHSYEQYF. The CDR3, as DNA: TGCGCCAGCAGCCAAGACACAGGACATTCCTACGAGCAGTACTTC.

The chain couples TRBV27 to TRBJ2-1; weak D call: TRBD1 (6 bases). The CDR3 has 17 residues. V was clipped by 4 bases and J by 5 bases, with 21 bases between them. Germline V lookup: CDR1 MNHEY, CDR2 SMNVEV (reference sequence). The CDR3 reads CASSSIPPGVIDNEQFF. The CDR3 nucleotides read TGTGCCAGCAGTTCGATCCCCCCAGGGGTCATAGACAATGAGCAGTTCTTC.

This clonotype was seen a few times. V gene TRBV4-3 combines with J gene TRBJ2-1; TRBD2 is a possible D gene (5 bases). Looked up from germline, CDR1 is LGHNA and CDR2 is YSLEER. Trimming removed 0 bases at V and 4 bases at J, with 13 bases between. This CDR3 contains 16 residues. This chain's CDR3 is CASSQDFSGEYNEQFF. The CDR3 DNA reads as TGCGCCAGCAGCCAAGATTTCAGCGGTGAATACAATGAGCAGTTCTTC.

The chain recombines TRBV7-2 with TRBJ2-2, with D perhaps TRBD2 (6 bases). The V end was cut by 4 bases, the J end by 6 bases, with 9 bases between. The CDR3 length is 13 residues. Germline loops: CDR1 SGHTA, CDR2 FQGNSA. The CDR3 nucleotides are TGTGCCAGCAGCTCCCGACTAGCCGGGGAGCTGTTTTTT. Protein product: CASSSRLAGELFF.

J is TRBJ2-3 and V is TRBV12-3 or TRBV12-4; a possible D gene is TRBD2 (5 bases). The CDR3 has 15 amino acids. Trimming pared 2 bases from V and 2 bases from J, leaving 11 bases between. In DNA form, the CDR3 reads TGTGCCAGCAGTTTAAGGCCGGGAAACACAGATACGCAGTATTTT. Translated, it gives CASSLRPGNTDTQYF.

This clonotype was recorded at least ten times. The chain joins TRBV6-4 to TRBJ2-3, with D possibly TRBD2 on 6 matching bases. Germline V CDR1 and CDR2: MRHNA, SNTAGT. The CDR3 runs to 15 residues. The V end was cut by 5 bases, the J end by 0 bases, with 12 bases between. The chain's CDR3 is CASSLTAGSTDTQYF. The DNA for the CDR3 is TGTGCCAGCAGTCTGACGGCGGGGAGCACAGATACGCAGTATTTT.

The CDR3 loop reads CASSQNTGLSDTQYF. CDR3 DNA sequence: TGTGCCAGCAGCCAAAATACAGGACTGTCAGATACGCAGTATTTT. The genes are TRBV11-3 and TRBJ2-3; D is perhaps TRBD1 or TRBD2 (5 bases each). The CDR3 runs to 15 residues. CDR1 is SGHNT and CDR2 is YENEEA in the germline V gene. V was cut by 5 bases and J by 4 bases, with 16 bases left in between.

The gene calls are TRBV7-9 and TRBJ1-1, with 8 bases matching TRBD1. J lost 1 base, V lost 1 base, and 8 bases had no gene match. The germline CDR1 and CDR2 sequences are SEHNR and FQNEAQ (reference sequence). This CDR3 has 17 residues. Here the CDR3 reads CASSLGWTGRKNTEAFF. For the CDR3, the DNA is TGTGCCAGCAGCTTAGGGTGGACAGGGAGGAAGAACACTGAAGCTTTCTTT. Filled out from reference TRBV7-9 and TRBJ1-1, the complete variable domain reads DTGVSQNPRHKITKRGQNVTFRCDPISEHNRLYWYRQTLGQGPEFLTYFQNEAQLEKSRLLSDRFSAERPKGSFSTLEIQRTEQGDSAMYLCASSLGWTGRKNTEAFFGQGTRLTVV.

The CDR3 DNA reads TGTGCCAGCGGAAACTACAGGGGGATGAGCACTGAAGCTTTCTTT. Protein product: CASGNYRGMSTEAFF. This chain joins TRBV27 and TRBJ1-1; 8 nucleotides match TRBD1. CDR3 length equals 15 residues. J was trimmed by 4 bases and V by 8 bases; bases with no gene match: 12. Germline loops: CDR1 MNHEY, CDR2 SMNVEV (reference sequence).

V is TRBV6-5 and J is TRBJ2-1; the D gene is possibly TRBD1 (6 bases). This CDR3 spans 15 amino acids. Trimming took 6 bases from V and 0 from J, leaving 12 bases between them. Germline V gene sequence: CDR1 MNHEY, CDR2 SVGAGI. CDR3 DNA: TGTGCCAGCAGGCCAACAGGGAGCTCCTACAATGAGCAGTTCTTC. It codes for CASRPTGSSYNEQFF.

The rearrangement links TRBV7-9 to TRBJ1-3; D unresolved. From germline, CDR1 is SEHNR and CDR2 FQNEAQ (reference sequence). This CDR3 has 15 amino acids. Trimming took off 3 bases at V and 4 bases at J, with 13 bases between the two ends. The CDR3 spells CASSFYDGRGNTIYF. CDR3 in DNA: TGTGCCAGCAGCTTCTACGATGGACGGGGAAACACCATATATTTT.

This clonotype has ten or more counts. This chain connects TRBV5-1 to TRBJ2-7, with TRBD1 as a possible D gene (5 bases). V was clipped by 4 bases and J by 2 bases, with 16 bases between them. This CDR3 region has 15 residues. The germline V gene encodes CDR1 SGHRS and CDR2 YFSETQ. Written as DNA, the CDR3 is TGCGCCAGCAGCGCCGACAGACCCCTCGCCTACGAGCAGTACGTC. Encoded protein: CASSADRPLAYEQYV.

This clonotype was seen only a few times. V gene TRBV12-3 or TRBV12-4 combines with J gene TRBJ1-6; unclear D gene. Trimming removed 6 bases from V and 6 bases from J, with 12 bases in between. The CDR3 totals 14 residues. The CDR3 loop is CASSPQAFNSPLHF. In DNA form, the CDR3 reads TGTGCCAGCAGCCCCCAGGCTTTTAATTCACCCCTCCACTTT.

This chain connects TRBV5-1 to TRBJ2-1; 7 nucleotides align to TRBD2. Trimming cost V 3 bases and J 7 bases; bases outside gene matches: 1. This CDR3 region has 12 residues. The germline V gene has CDR1 SGHRS and CDR2 YFSETQ. The CDR3, as DNA: TGCGCCAGCAGCTACGGGAGGAATGAGCAGTTCTTC. It specifies CASSYGRNEQFF.

This clonotype was seen ten or more times. This chain uses TRBV6-5 with TRBJ2-1; TRBD1 matches at 7 bases. Germline assignment: CDR1 MNHEY and CDR2 SVGAGI. This CDR3 region has 15 residues. The junction had 3 bases not matched to a gene; V was cut back by 2 bases and J by 2 bases. In DNA, the CDR3 is TGTGCCAGCAGTTACGGCAGGGGGACCTACAATGAGCAGTTCTTC. Its translation: CASSYGRGTYNEQFF.

There are a few counts of this clonotype. This chain connects TRBV27 to TRBJ1-1, with D perhaps TRBD1 (5 bases). Germline V CDR1 and CDR2: MNHEY, SMNVEV (reference sequence). V lost 2 bases and J lost 3, with 10 bases in between. The CDR3 extends over 14 amino acids. This chain's CDR3 is CASSLLGGDTEAFF. CDR3 DNA sequence: TGTGCCAGCAGTTTACTGGGGGGGGACACTGAAGCTTTCTTT.

This clonotype has only a few counts. The chain combines TRBV5-5 with TRBJ2-7; TRBD1 agrees at 8 bases. There are 14 residues in the CDR3. The ends lost 4 bases at V and 5 bases at J; junction bases unmatched: 8. From germline, CDR1 is SGHKS and CDR2 YYEKEE (reference sequence). The CDR3 nucleotides read TGTGCCAGCAGCGGGTGGACAGGGTCGAACGAGCAGTACTTC. As protein: CASSGWTGSNEQYF.

The sample holds a few counts of this clonotype. This rearrangement joins TRBV24-1 to TRBJ2-7; TRBD1 might be the D (5 bases). Germline CDR1 reads KGHDR; CDR2 reads SFDVKD. V lost 0 bases and J lost 2, with 16 bases in between. CDR3 length equals 17 residues. The chain's CDR3 is CATSDLPGCTGTYEQYV. In DNA, the CDR3 is TGTGCCACCAGTGATTTGCCGGGTTGTACAGGAACCTACGAGCAGTACGTC.

The rearrangement joins TRBV2 to TRBJ2-7; D unresolved. Germline CDR1 reads SNHLY; CDR2 reads FYNNEI. V lost 1 base and J lost 9, with 13 bases in between. The CDR3 contains 13 residues. The CDR3, as DNA: TGTGCCAGCAGTGAAGGGGTAGAGTCGGGGCAGTACGTC. Amino acids: CASSEGVESGQYV.

This clonotype was seen a single time. V and J are TRBV18 and TRBJ2-3; maybe TRBD1 (5 bases). Germline values: CDR1 KGHSH, CDR2 LQKENI. CDR3 length: 16 amino acids. The ends were cut back, 3 bases at V and 2 bases at J, with 15 bases in the middle. The CDR3 DNA reads TGTGCCAGCTCACCGACAGATACTACCCACACAGATACGCAGTATTTT. It specifies CASSPTDTTHTDTQYF.

This clonotype has just a few counts. The V and J genes are TRBV12-3 or TRBV12-4 and TRBJ2-1; a weak D match, TRBD1 (5 bases). This CDR3 is 15 amino acids long. Trimming stripped 5 bases from V and 1 base from J, with 12 bases between. The CDR3 nucleotides are TGTGCCAGCAGTCCGGACATAATTTCCTACAATGAGCAGTTCTTC. Translated, it gives CASSPDIISYNEQFF.